These 4 T cell receptor beta chains share one sample of origin, sequenced in a study of cytomegalovirus exposure and HLA in healthy donors. PCR was performed using 60 Vbeta and 13 Jbeta primers. The assay was immunoSEQ multiplex PCR, and TCRdb's table has in-frame clones only and misses some. The repertoire table contains 120,000 to 150,000 clones. Sample: PBMCs. All receptors derive from a man aged 35 to 55 in good health and CMV-seronegative.

The chain recombines TRBV4-3 with TRBJ1-6; 7 positions match TRBD1. This CDR3 contains 15 residues. With 3 bases clipped from V and 6 bases from J, the junction kept 5 bases outside the gene matches. Germline CDR1 reads LGHNA; CDR2 reads YSLEER. CDR3 sequence reads: CASSQAGGGNSPLHF. The CDR3 region has the DNA TGCGCCAGCAGCCAGGCAGGGGGTGGTAATTCACCCCTCCACTTT.

The rearrangement joins TRBV5-8 to TRBJ2-4; D remains unclear. The CDR3 loop spans 14 amino acids. V lost 0 bases, J lost 7 bases, and 11 bases lay in between. Germline values: CDR1 SGHTS, CDR2 YDEGEE. The CDR3, as DNA: TGTGCCAGCAGCTTGGTGGCGGTGGTGAACATTCAGTACTTC. Translation gives CASSLVAVVNIQYF.

The gene calls are TRBV15 and TRBJ2-3; 7 nucleotides line up with TRBD2. This CDR3 comprises 16 residues. The ends lost 0 bases at V and 2 bases at J; junction bases unmatched: 5. CDR1 is LNHNV and CDR2 is YYDKDF in the germline V gene (reference sequence). The CDR3 DNA reads TGTGCCACCAGCAGAGATGGCGGGGGATACACAGATACGCAGTATTTT. Its protein product is CATSRDGGGYTDTQYF.

V gene TRBV19 combines with J gene TRBJ2-5; TRBD1 matches 9 bases. The J call may be mistaken, given a closer DNA end match to TRBJ2-7. The CDR3 covers 14 residues. The V gene's germline CDR1 is LNHDA and CDR2 SQIVND (reference sequence). For the CDR3, the DNA is TGTGCCAGTAGTATTGACAGGGGGATGTACGAGCAGTACTTC. Its protein is CASSIDRGMYEQYF.